This T cell receptor (beta chain) came from a study of cytomegalovirus exposure and HLA in healthy donors. Turning to the study itself: A prior analysis found 117 million unique TCR beta sequences from approximately 200 million T cells.

Whole-study findings and limits: Trimming of TCR beta V- and J-genes showed a link, identified in a later analysis, to a missense DCLRE1C variant. Whilst most TCR sequences proved rare, a subset of public TCRs occurred across many donors.

Healthy bone marrow donors made up the donors. The CDR3 has 15 residues. After removal of 3 bases from V and 6 bases from J, the junction contained 6 bases not matched to a gene. CDR1 and CDR2 from the germline V gene are SGDLS and YYNGEE. Details on this clone: Its antigen remains unidentified.

The PCR used 60 Vbeta and 13 Jbeta primers. Sequencing used immunoSEQ multiplex PCR; TCRdb keeps in-frame clones, though not all of them. The sample contains more than 95,000 clones, about four fifths of which appear only once. Sequencing was carried out using PBMCs. This TCR derives from a man aged 35 to 55 in good health and CMV-seronegative. The chain carries TRBV9 and TRBJ2-1, with 10 nucleotides matching TRBD1. CDR3 sequence (DNA): TGTGCCAGCAGCGGCTCCGGGACAGGGGCCAATGAGCAGTTCTTC. This translates into CASSGSGTGANEQFF.